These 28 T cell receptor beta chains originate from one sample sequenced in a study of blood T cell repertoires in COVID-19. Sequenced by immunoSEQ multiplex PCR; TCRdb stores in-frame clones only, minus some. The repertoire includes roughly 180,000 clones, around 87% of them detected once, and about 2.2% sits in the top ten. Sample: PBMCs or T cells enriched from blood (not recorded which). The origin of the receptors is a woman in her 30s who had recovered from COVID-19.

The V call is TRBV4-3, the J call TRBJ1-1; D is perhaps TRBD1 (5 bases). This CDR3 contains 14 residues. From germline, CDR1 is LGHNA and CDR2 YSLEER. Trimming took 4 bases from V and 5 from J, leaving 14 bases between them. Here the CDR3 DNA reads TGCGCCAGCAGCCGGATACCGGAGGGGACTGAAGCTTTCTTT. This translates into CASSRIPEGTEAFF.

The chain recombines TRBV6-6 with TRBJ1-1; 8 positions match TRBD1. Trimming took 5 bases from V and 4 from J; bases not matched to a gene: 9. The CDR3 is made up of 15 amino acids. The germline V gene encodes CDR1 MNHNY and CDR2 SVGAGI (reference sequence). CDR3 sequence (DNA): TGTGCCAGCAGTAGAGGACAGGGAGGGGTCACTGAAGCTTTCTTT. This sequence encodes CASSRGQGGVTEAFF.

In DNA, the CDR3 is TGTGCCAGCAGCCTCGGGACAGCCAATCAGCCCCAGCATTTT. It translates to CASSLGTANQPQHF. The V call is TRBV7-2, the J call TRBJ1-5; 7 bases fit TRBD1. There are 14 residues in the CDR3. Looked up from germline, CDR1 is SGHTA and CDR2 is FQGNSA. Germline trimming cut 5 bases from V and 3 bases from J; bases unmatched to any gene: 4.

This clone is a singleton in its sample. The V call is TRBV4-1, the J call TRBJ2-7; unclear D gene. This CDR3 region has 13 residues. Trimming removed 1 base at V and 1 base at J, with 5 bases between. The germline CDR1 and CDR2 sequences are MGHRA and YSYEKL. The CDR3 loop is CASSQGVSYEQYF. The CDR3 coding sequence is TGCGCCAGCAGCCAAGGTGTATCCTACGAGCAGTACTTC.

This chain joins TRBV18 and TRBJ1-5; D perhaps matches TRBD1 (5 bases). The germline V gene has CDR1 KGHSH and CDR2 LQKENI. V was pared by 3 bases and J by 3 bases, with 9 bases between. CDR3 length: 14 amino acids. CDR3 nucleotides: TGTGCCAGCTCACCCGGACACGACAATCAGCCCCAGCATTTT. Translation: CASSPGHDNQPQHF.

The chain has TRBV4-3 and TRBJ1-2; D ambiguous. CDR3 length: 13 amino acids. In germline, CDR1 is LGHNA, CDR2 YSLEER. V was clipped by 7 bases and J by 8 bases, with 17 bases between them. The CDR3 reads CASNDGLGRGYTF. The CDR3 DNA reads TGCGCCAGCAACGATGGACTGGGTAGGGGCTACACCTTC.

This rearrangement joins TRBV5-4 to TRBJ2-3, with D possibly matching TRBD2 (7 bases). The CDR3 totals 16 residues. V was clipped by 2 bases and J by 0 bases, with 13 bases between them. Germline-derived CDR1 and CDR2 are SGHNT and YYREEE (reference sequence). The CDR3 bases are TGTGCCAGCAGCTTAGGGCGGGGGCCGAGCACAGATACGCAGTATTTT. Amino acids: CASSLGRGPSTDTQYF.

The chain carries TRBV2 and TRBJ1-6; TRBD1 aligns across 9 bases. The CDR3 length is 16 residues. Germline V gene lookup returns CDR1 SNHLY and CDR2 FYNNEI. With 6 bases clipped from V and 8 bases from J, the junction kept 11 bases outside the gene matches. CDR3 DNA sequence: TGTGCCAGCAGGTTTCACAGGGGGCAAGGGTATTCACCCCTCCACTTT. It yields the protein CASRFHRGQGYSPLHF.

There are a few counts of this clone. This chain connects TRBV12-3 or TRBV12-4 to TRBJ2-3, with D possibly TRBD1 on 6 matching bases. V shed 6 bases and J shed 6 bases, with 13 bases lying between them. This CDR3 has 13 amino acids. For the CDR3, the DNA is TGTGCCAGCAGCTACAGGGCCGGGGATACGCAGTATTTT. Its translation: CASSYRAGDTQYF.

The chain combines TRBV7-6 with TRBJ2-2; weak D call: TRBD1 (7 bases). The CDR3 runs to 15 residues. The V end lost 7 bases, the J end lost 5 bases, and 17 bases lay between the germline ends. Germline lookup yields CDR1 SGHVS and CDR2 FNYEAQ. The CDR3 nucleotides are TGTGCCAGCATTAAGGACAGGCGGGGAACCGGGGAGCTGTTTTTT. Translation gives CASIKDRRGTGELFF.

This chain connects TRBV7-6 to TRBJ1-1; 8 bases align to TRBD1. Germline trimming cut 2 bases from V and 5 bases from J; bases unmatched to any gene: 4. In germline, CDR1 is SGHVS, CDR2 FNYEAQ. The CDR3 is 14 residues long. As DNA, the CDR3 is TGTGCCAGCAGCTTAACAGGGGGACTGACTGAAGCTTTCTTT. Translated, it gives CASSLTGGLTEAFF.

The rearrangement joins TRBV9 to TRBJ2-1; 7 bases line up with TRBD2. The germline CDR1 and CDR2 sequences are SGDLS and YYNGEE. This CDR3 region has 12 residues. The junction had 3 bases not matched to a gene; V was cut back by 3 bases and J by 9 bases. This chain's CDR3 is CASSAGLGEQFF. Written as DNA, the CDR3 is TGTGCCAGCAGCGCCGGACTAGGTGAGCAGTTCTTC. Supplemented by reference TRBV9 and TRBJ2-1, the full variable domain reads DSGVTQTPKHLITATGQRVTLRCSPRSGDLSVYWYQQSLDQGLQFLIQYYNGEERAKGNILERFSAQQFPDLHSELNLSSLELGDSALYFCASSAGLGEQFFGPGTRLTVL.

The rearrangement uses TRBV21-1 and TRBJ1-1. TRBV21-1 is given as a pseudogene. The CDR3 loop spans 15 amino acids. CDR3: CASSPRGAENTEAFF. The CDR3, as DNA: TGTGCCAGCAGCCCTCGCGGAGCGGAGAACACTGAAGCTTTCTTT.

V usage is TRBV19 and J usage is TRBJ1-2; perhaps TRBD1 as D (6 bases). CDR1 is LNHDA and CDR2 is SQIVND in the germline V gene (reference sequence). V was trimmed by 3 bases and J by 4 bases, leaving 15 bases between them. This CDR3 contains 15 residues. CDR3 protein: CASSMGDNSLYGYTF. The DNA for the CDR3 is TGTGCCAGTAGTATGGGGGACAATTCCCTCTATGGCTACACCTTC.

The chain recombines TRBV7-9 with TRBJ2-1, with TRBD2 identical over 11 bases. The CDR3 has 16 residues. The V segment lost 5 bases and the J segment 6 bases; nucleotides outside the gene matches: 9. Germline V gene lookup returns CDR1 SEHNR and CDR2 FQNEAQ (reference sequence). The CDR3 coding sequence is TGTGCCAGCAGCGAGCTGACTAGCGGGGCGGCCAATGAGCAGTTCTTC. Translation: CASSELTSGAANEQFF.

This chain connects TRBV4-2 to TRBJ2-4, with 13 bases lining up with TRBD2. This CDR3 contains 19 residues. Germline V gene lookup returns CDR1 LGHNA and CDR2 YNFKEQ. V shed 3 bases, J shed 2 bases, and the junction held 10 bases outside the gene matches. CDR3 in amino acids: CASSHGSLLAGGPKNIQYF. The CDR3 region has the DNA TGTGCCAGCAGCCATGGATCGCTACTAGCGGGGGGGCCCAAAAACATTCAGTACTTC.

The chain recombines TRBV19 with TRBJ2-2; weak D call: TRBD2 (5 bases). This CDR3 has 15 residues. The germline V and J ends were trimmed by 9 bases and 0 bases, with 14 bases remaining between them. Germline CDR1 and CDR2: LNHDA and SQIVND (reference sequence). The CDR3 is CASKLAHANTGELFF. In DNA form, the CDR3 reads TGTGCCAGCAAGCTAGCACACGCGAACACCGGGGAGCTGTTTTTT.

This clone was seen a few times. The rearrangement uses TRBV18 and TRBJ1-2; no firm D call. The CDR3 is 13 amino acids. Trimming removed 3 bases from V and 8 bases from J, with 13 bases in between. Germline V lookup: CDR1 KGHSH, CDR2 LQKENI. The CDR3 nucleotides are TGTGCCAGCTCACCCCTCGGAGAACGGGGCTACACCTTC. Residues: CASSPLGERGYTF. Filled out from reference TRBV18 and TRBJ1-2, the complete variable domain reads NAGVMQNPRHLVRRRGQEARLRCSPMKGHSHVYWYRQLPEEGLKFMVYLQKENIIDESGMPKERFSAEFPKEGPSILRIQQVVRGDSAAYFCASSPLGERGYTFGSGTRLTVV.

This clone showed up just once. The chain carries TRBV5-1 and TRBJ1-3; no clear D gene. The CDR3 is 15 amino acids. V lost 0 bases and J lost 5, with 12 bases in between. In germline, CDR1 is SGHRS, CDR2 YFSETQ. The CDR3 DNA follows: TGCGCCAGCAGCTTGGGTCGCCAGGCAAGAAACACCATATATTTT. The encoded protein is CASSLGRQARNTIYF.

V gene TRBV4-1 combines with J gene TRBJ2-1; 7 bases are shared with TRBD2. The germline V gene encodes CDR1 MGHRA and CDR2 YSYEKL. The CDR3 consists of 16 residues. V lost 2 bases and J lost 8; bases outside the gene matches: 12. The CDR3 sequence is CASSQTRGGGGDEQFF. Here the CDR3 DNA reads TGCGCCAGCAGCCAAACGCGAGGCGGGGGAGGGGATGAGCAGTTCTTC.

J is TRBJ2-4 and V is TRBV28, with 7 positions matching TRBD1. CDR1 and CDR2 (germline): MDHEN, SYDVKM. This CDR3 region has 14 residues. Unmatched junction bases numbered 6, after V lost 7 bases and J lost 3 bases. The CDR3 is CASTEGTVKNIQYF. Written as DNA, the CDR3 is TGTGCCAGCACCGAAGGGACAGTCAAAAACATTCAGTACTTC.

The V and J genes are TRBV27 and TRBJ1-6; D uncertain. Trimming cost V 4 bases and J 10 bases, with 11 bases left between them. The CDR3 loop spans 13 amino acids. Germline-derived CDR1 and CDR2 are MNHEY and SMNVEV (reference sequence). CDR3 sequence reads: CASSSPPRSPLHF. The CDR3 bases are TGTGCCAGCAGTTCCCCGCCTCGGTCACCCCTCCACTTT.

The CDR3 sequence is CASSQEGTSNTGELFF. The CDR3 region has the DNA TGTGCCAGCAGCCAAGAGGGGACTTCGAACACCGGGGAGCTGTTTTTT. This sequence joins TRBV4-2 and TRBJ2-2; D perhaps matches TRBD2 (6 bases). V lost 0 bases to trimming and J lost 0 bases, with 8 bases between them. The CDR3 consists of 16 residues. Germline loops: CDR1 LGHNA, CDR2 YNFKEQ.

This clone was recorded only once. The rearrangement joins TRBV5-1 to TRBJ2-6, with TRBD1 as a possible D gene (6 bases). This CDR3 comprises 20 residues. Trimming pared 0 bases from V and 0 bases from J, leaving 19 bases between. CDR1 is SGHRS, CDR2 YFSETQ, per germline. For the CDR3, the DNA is TGCGCCAGCAGCTTGGGGTTCTCGGCAGGGGACCTCTCTGGGGCCAACGTCCTGACTTTC. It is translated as CASSLGFSAGDLSGANVLTF.

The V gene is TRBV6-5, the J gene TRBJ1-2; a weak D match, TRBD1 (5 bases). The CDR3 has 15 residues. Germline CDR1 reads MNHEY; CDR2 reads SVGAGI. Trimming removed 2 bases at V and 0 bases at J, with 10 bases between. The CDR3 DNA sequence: TGTGCCAGCAGTTACGGGCAGGGCTCTAACTATGGCTACACCTTC. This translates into CASSYGQGSNYGYTF.

CDR3 residues: CASSQERQVEEKLFF. DNA for the CDR3: TGTGCCAGCAGCCAAGAGCGCCAAGTAGAGGAAAAACTGTTTTTT. The gene calls are TRBV3-1 (or the pseudogene TRBV3-2) and TRBJ1-4; D is uncertain. Per germline, CDR1 LGHDT and CDR2 YNNKEL (reference sequence). The V end was cut by 0 bases, the J end by 8 bases, with 13 bases between. CDR3 length equals 15 residues.

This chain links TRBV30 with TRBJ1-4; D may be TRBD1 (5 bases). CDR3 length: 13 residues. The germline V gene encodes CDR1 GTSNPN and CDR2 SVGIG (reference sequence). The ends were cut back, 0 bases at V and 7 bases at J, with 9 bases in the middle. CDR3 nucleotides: TGTGCCTGGAGTGTCAAGGGGATTGAAAAACTGTTTTTT. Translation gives CAWSVKGIEKLFF.

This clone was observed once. The CDR3 loop reads CASRWISGRAGETQYF. The CDR3 DNA reads as TGTGCCAGCCGATGGATTAGCGGGAGGGCCGGAGAGACCCAGTACTTC. The chain uses TRBV7-8 and TRBJ2-5, with 11 bases that match TRBD2. Germline loops: CDR1 SGHVS, CDR2 FQNEAQ. V was pared by 8 bases and J by 4 bases, with 12 bases of the junction left unmatched. The CDR3 sequence is 16 residues long.